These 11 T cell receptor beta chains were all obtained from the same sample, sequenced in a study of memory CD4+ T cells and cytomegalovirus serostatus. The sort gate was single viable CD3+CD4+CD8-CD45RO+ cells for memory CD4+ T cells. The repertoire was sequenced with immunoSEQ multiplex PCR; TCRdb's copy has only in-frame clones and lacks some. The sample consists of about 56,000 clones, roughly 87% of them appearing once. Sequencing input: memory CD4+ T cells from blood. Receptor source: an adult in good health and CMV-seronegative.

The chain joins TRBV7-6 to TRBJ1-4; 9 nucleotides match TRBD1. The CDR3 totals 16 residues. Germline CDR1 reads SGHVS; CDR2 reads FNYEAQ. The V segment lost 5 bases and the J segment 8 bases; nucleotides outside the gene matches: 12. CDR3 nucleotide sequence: TGTGCCAGCAGCCCCGCCAGGGGACAGGGTGGAGAAAAACTGTTTTTT. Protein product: CASSPARGQGGEKLFF.

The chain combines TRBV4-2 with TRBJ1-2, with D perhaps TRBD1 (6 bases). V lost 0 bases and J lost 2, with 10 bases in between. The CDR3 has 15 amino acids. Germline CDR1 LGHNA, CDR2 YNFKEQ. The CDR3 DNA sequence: TGTGCCAGCAGCCAAGATACAACAGGGAACTATGGCTACACCTTC. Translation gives CASSQDTTGNYGYTF.

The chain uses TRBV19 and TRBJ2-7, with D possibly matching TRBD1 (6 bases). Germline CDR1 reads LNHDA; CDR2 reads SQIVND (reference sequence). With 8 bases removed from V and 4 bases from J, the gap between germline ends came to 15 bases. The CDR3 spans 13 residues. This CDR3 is CASSQGKGYEQYF. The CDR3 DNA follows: TGTGCCAGTTCACAGGGTAAAGGGTACGAGCAGTACTTC.

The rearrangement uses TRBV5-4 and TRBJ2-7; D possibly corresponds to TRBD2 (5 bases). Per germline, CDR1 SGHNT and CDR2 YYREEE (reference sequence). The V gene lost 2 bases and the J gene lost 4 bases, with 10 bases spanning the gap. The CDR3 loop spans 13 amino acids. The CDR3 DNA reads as TGTGCCAGCAGCTTTCGGGGAGAATACGAGCAGTACTTC. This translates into CASSFRGEYEQYF. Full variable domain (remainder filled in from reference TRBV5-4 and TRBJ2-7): ETGVTQSPTHLIKTRGQQVTLRCSSQSGHNTVSWYQQALGQGPQFIFQYYREEENGRGNFPPRFSGLQFPNYSSELNVNALELDDSALYLCASSFRGEYEQYFGPGTRLTVT.

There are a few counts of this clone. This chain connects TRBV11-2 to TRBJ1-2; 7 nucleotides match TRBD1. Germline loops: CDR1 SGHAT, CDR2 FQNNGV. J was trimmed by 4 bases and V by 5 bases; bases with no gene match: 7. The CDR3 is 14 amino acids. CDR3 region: CASSRATGAYGYTF. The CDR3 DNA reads TGTGCCAGCAGCCGGGCTACAGGGGCCTATGGCTACACCTTC.

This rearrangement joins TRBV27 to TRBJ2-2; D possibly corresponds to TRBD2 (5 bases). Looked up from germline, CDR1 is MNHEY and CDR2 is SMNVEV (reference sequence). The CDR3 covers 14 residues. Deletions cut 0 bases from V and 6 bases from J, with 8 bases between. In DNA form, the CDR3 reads TGTGCCAGCAGTTTATCTACTAGAGCCGGGGAGCTGTTTTTT. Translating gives CASSLSTRAGELFF.

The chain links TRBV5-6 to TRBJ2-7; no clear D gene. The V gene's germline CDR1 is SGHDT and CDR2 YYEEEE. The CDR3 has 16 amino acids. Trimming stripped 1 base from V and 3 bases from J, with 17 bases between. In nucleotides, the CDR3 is TGTGCCAGCAGCTTGTATGCCCCACTCCAGGTCTACGAGCAGTACTTC. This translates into CASSLYAPLQVYEQYF.

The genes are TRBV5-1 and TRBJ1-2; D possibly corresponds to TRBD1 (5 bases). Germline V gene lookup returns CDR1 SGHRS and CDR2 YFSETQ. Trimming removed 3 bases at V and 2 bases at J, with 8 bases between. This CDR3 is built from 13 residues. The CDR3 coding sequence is TGCGCCAGCAGCTCAGCAGGGAACTATGGCTACACCTTC. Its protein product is CASSSAGNYGYTF.

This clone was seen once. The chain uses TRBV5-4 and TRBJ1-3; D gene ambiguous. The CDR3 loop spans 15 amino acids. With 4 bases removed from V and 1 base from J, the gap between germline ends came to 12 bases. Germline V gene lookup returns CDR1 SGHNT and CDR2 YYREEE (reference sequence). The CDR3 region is CASSLGVGSGNTIYF. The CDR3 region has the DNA TGTGCCAGCAGCCTGGGTGTGGGGTCTGGAAACACCATATATTTT. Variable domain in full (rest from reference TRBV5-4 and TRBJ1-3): ETGVTQSPTHLIKTRGQQVTLRCSSQSGHNTVSWYQQALGQGPQFIFQYYREEENGRGNFPPRFSGLQFPNYSSELNVNALELDDSALYLCASSLGVGSGNTIYFGEGSWLTVV.

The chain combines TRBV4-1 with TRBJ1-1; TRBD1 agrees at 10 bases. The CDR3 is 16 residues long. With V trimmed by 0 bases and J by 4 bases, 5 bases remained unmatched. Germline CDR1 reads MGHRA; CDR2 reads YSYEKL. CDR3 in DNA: TGCGCCAGCAGCCAAGATTGGAGGACAGGGGGCACTGAAGCTTTCTTT. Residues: CASSQDWRTGGTEAFF.

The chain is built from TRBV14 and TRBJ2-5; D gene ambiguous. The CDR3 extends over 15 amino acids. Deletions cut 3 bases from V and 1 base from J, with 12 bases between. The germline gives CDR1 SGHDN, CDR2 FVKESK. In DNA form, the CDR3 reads TGTGCCAGCAGCCATCTACAAGATTTCCAAGAGACCCAGTACTTC. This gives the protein CASSHLQDFQETQYF.